This T cell receptor (beta chain) was sequenced in a study of cytomegalovirus exposure and HLA in healthy donors. In the study overall: A prior analysis found 90 million to 120 million unique TCR beta sequences from around 190 million T cells. Study results and limitations: Researchers reportedly found TCR beta sequences accurately predicted most subjects' HLA-A and HLA-B alleles. In a later analysis, a missense DCLRE1C variant was linked to TCR beta V- and J-gene trimming.

Trimming shortened V by 0 bases and J by 6 bases, and 6 bases separated the two germline ends. In germline, CDR1 is SGHTA, CDR2 FQGNSA. CDR3 length equals 13 residues. PCR involved 60 Vbeta and 13 Jbeta primers. The method was immunoSEQ multiplex PCR; TCRdb's version includes in-frame clones alone and lacks a portion of them. Here the sample spans about 220,000 clones, around 80% being singletons. In regard to this clone: Antigen specificity is unknown.

Sample: PBMCs. V is TRBV7-2 and J is TRBJ1-5; no reliable D call. This receptor was obtained from a woman in her forties in good health and CMV-seropositive. The CDR3 loop is CASSLARAQPQHF. The CDR3 coding sequence is TGTGCCAGCAGCTTAGCGAGGGCTCAGCCCCAGCATTTT.